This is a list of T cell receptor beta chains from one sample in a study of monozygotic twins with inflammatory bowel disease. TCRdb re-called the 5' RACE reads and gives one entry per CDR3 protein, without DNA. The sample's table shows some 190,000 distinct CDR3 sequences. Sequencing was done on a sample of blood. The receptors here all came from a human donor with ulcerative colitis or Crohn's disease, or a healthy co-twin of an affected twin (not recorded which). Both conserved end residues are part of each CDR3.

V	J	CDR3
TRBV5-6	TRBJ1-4	CASSFGYNEKLFF
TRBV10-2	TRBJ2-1	CASSVAGGRGNEQFF
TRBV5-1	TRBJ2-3	CTSNDLTGDTQYF
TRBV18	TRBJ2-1	CASSPGTQNYNEQFF
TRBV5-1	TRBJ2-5	CASSLVTGHQETQYF
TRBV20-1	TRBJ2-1	CSAARGRSSYNEQFF
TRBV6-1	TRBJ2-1	CASSQLAGGQNEQFF
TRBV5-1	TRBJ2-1	CASVGLAGGSDEQFF
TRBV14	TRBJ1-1	CASSQDRGGSNTEAFF
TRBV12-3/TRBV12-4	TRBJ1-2	CASSYGRSDYGYTF
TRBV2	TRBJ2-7	CASGRVYEQYF
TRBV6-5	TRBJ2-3	CASSYNTGGPTDTQYF
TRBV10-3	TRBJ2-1	CAIGGQGAYNEQFF
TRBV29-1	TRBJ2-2	CSVERQLTGELFF
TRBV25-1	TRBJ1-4	CASRGQGGANEKLFF
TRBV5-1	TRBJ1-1	CASSSYQDRGRMNTEAFF
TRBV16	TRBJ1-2	CASSRLPLLEGYTF
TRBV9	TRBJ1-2	CASSAGTTALGYTF
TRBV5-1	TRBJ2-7	CASSGPSAGVKYEQYF
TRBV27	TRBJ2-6	CASSLGRAGANVLTF
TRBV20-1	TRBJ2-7	CSALLLAGGWGEQYF
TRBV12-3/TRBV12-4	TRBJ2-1	CASSISGGAGSYNEQFF
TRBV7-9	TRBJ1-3	CASSPQGNTIYF
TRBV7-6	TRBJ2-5	CASSLAPSGGSYQETQYF
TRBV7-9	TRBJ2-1	CASSKTGLLADEQFF
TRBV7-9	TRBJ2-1	CASSLAPGPYNEQFF
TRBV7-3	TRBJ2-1	CASSSTGAAYNEQFF
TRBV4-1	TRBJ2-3	CASSQLGLAGGWGGTQYF
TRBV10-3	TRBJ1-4	CATTQSSSSDGYEKLFF
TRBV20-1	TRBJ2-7	CSAREARGEDDEQYF
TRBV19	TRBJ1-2	CASSMITGGCIF